These 26 T cell receptor beta chains came from one sample sequenced in a study of blood T cell repertoires in COVID-19. Assay used: immunoSEQ multiplex PCR; TCRdb lists only in-frame clones, some missing. The sample contains around 130,000 clones, about 82% of which appear only once. The sequencing input was peripheral blood. These TCRs come from a man in his forties or fifties with acute or convalescent COVID-19.

This chain joins TRBV5-1 and TRBJ2-5; D may be TRBD2 (6 bases). V gave up 4 bases and J gave up 0 bases, with 10 bases separating them. The germline V gene has CDR1 SGHRS and CDR2 YFSETQ. The CDR3 runs to 14 residues. The CDR3 region is CASSRGTDQETQYF. In DNA form, the CDR3 reads TGCGCCAGCAGCCGGGGGACGGACCAAGAGACCCAGTACTTC.

The chain is built from TRBV7-9 and TRBJ1-1; 8 nucleotides agree with TRBD1. Germline V gene sequence: CDR1 SEHNR, CDR2 FQNEAQ (reference sequence). The CDR3 loop spans 15 amino acids. J was trimmed by 1 base and V by 1 base; bases with no gene match: 2. The CDR3 region has the DNA TGTGCCAGCAGCTTAGGTGACAGGGGGAACACTGAAGCTTTCTTT. Translated, it gives CASSLGDRGNTEAFF.

CDR3 region: CASKGGQRYTF. CDR3 DNA sequence: TGTGCCAGCAAAGGGGGACAGCGCTACACCTTC. The chain recombines TRBV6-5 with TRBJ1-2; TRBD1 aligns across 7 bases. Germline V gene data show CDR1 as MNHEY and CDR2 as SVGAGI. Trimming removed 7 bases from V and 9 bases from J; junction bases left unmatched: 5. The CDR3 runs to 11 residues.

This clone was seen repeatedly, ten times or more. This chain joins TRBV5-8 and TRBJ2-7, with 10 bases fitting TRBD1. CDR3 length: 16 amino acids. The germline CDR1 and CDR2 sequences are SGHTS and YDEGEE. Trimming removed 4 bases from V and 4 bases from J; junction bases left unmatched: 11. The CDR3 protein is CASSQRRGTGEYEQYF. The CDR3 nucleotides read TGTGCCAGCAGCCAAAGGCGTGGGACAGGGGAATACGAGCAGTACTTC.

The chain combines TRBV19 with TRBJ1-4; TRBD1 might be the D (5 bases). The CDR3 spans 16 residues. Between the trimmed V and J ends, which lost 7 bases and 8 bases, there was a span of 23 bases. Germline V gene lookup returns CDR1 LNHDA and CDR2 SQIVND (reference sequence). Here the CDR3 reads CASTTRVVGHGEKLFF. The CDR3 coding sequence is TGTGCCAGTACTACCAGGGTTGTAGGGCACGGCGAAAAACTGTTTTTT.

This chain links TRBV29-1 with TRBJ2-1, with 9 bases matching TRBD2. Germline assignment: CDR1 SQVTM and CDR2 ANQGSEA. V dropped 7 bases and J dropped 9; count of bases not matched to a gene: 7. The CDR3 length is 12 residues. DNA for the CDR3: TGCAGCGCACTTAGCGGGAGTCTTGAGCAGTTCTTC. Translated, it gives CSALSGSLEQFF.

The chain carries TRBV30 and TRBJ2-3, with TRBD2 matching 11 bases. Germline loops: CDR1 GTSNPN, CDR2 SVGIG (reference sequence). Germline trimming cut 1 base from V and 7 bases from J; bases unmatched to any gene: 7. The CDR3 loop spans 15 amino acids. The CDR3 sequence is CAWSAGTSGMNTQYF. CDR3 DNA: TGTGCCTGGAGTGCCGGGACTAGCGGCATGAATACGCAGTATTTT.

This clone was counted once. The chain carries TRBV15 and TRBJ1-5, with D perhaps TRBD1 (5 bases). Germline CDR1 LNHNV, CDR2 YYDKDF (reference sequence). CDR3 length equals 15 residues. Trimming stripped 5 bases from V and 5 bases from J, with 16 bases between. The CDR3 DNA is TGTGCCACCAGCGGAAAGTTGGGGGGGTATCAGCCCCAGCATTTT. Translating it yields CATSGKLGGYQPQHF.

In its sample, this clone was seen once. The J gene is TRBJ2-3, the V gene TRBV5-4; TRBD2 aligns across 9 bases. J gave up 3 bases and V 0 bases, and 8 bases lay outside the gene matches. The CDR3 runs to 17 residues. From germline, CDR1 is SGHNT and CDR2 YYREEE (reference sequence). The CDR3: CASSLDAGLAMTDTQYF. Written as DNA, the CDR3 is TGTGCCAGCAGCTTGGATGCAGGACTAGCGATGACAGATACGCAGTATTTT.

The rearrangement links TRBV11-3 to TRBJ2-1, with D perhaps TRBD2 (5 bases). The CDR3 spans 16 residues. Germline V lookup: CDR1 SGHNT, CDR2 YENEEA. The ends were cut back, 0 bases at V and 0 bases at J, with 9 bases in the middle. CDR3 DNA sequence: TGTGCCAGCAGCTTAGATTGGGAGAGCTCCTACAATGAGCAGTTCTTC. Protein sequence: CASSLDWESSYNEQFF.

The chain carries TRBV28 and TRBJ2-5; 8 bases are shared with TRBD2. Germline V lookup: CDR1 MDHEN, CDR2 SYDVKM. The CDR3 has 14 amino acids. The V and J ends lost 3 bases and 6 bases, in that order; junction bases with no gene match: 6. The CDR3 nucleotides are TGTGCCAGCAGTTTCCCCAGCGGGAGTCAGACCCAGTACTTC. Encoded protein: CASSFPSGSQTQYF.

This sequence joins TRBV4-2 and TRBJ1-2; a possible D gene is TRBD1 (6 bases). The germline V and J ends were trimmed by 1 base and 5 bases, with 8 bases remaining between them. The length of the CDR3 is 13 residues. Germline CDR1 is LGHNA and CDR2 is YNFKEQ. The CDR3 sequence: CASSQGTAYGYTF. DNA of the CDR3: TGTGCCAGCAGCCAAGGGACAGCTTATGGCTACACCTTC.

The count of this clone is one. The chain couples TRBV24-1 to TRBJ2-1; 7 bases are shared with TRBD2. CDR3 length: 14 amino acids. The germline V gene encodes CDR1 KGHDR and CDR2 SFDVKD. V lost 5 bases, J lost 8 bases, and 8 bases stayed unmatched. As DNA, the CDR3 is TGTGCCACCAGTGCCCTGACTAGCTTCCATGAGCAGTTCTTC. Translated: CATSALTSFHEQFF.

The V and J genes are TRBV12-3 or TRBV12-4 and TRBJ2-5; D is unclear. CDR3 length: 13 amino acids. V lost 3 bases and J 2 bases, leaving 7 bases between the germline ends. The CDR3 DNA reads as TGTGCCAGCAGTTTCTCCGGGCAAGAGACCCAGTACTTC. This sequence encodes CASSFSGQETQYF.

The V call is TRBV28, the J call TRBJ1-1, with D tentatively TRBD1 (5 bases). The CDR3 has 12 residues. Trimming left V 1 base short and J 11 bases short, with 11 bases between. Germline CDR1 and CDR2: MDHEN and SYDVKM. In DNA form, the CDR3 reads TGTGCCAGCAGTTTATCTTGGGGGGATGCTTTCTTT. Translation: CASSLSWGDAFF.

V is TRBV25-1 and J is TRBJ2-7; D possibly corresponds to TRBD2 (5 bases). The CDR3 loop spans 15 amino acids. Trimming shortened V by 1 base and J by 7 bases, and 17 bases separated the two germline ends. CDR1 and CDR2 from the germline V gene are MGHDK and SYGVNS. The CDR3 here is CASSEFRALAWEQYF. CDR3 nucleotide sequence: TGTGCCAGCAGTGAATTTCGGGCGCTAGCTTGGGAGCAGTACTTC.

The chain carries TRBV19 and TRBJ2-7; possibly TRBD2 for D (5 bases). The germline V gene has CDR1 LNHDA and CDR2 SQIVND (reference sequence). The CDR3 is 13 amino acids. Trimming shortened V by 5 bases and J by 1 base, and 9 bases separated the two germline ends. The chain's CDR3 is CASSRDQSYEQYF. CDR3 in DNA: TGTGCCAGTAGTCGGGATCAGTCCTACGAGCAGTACTTC.

This chain links TRBV9 with TRBJ1-2; 9 nucleotides line up with TRBD1. Germline CDR1 SGDLS, CDR2 YYNGEE. V was pared by 4 bases and J by 5 bases, with 9 bases of the junction left unmatched. CDR3 length equals 15 residues. CDR3 in amino acids: CASSPRGQGLYGYTF. The CDR3 DNA follows: TGTGCCAGCAGCCCGCGGGGACAGGGTCTTTATGGCTACACCTTC.

CDR3 sequence reads: CASSTQGETNNSPLHF. The DNA for the CDR3 is TGCGCCAGCAGCACCCAGGGGGAGACGAATAATTCACCCCTCCACTTT. J is TRBJ1-6 and V is TRBV5-1; 7 bases are a match to TRBD1. Looked up from germline, CDR1 is SGHRS and CDR2 is YFSETQ. The ends lost 4 bases at V and 5 bases at J; junction bases unmatched: 9. CDR3 size: 16 residues.

The rearrangement links TRBV9 to TRBJ2-3; tentative D call: TRBD2 (6 bases). CDR3 length equals 16 residues. CDR1 and CDR2 (germline): SGDLS, YYNGEE. Trimming took off 3 bases at V and 6 bases at J, with 20 bases between the two ends. The CDR3 region has the DNA TGTGCCAGCAGCGCGAGATTACGGGGGTCCGGGGATACGCAGTATTTT. It specifies CASSARLRGSGDTQYF.

The rearrangement joins TRBV28 to TRBJ2-7; 10 bases agree with TRBD2. The CDR3 contains 14 residues. CDR1 is MDHEN and CDR2 is SYDVKM in the germline V gene. Losses at the gene ends were 5 bases for V and 5 bases for J; bases not matched to a gene: 6. CDR3 region: CASSRPSGSDEQYF. In nucleotides, the CDR3 is TGTGCCAGCAGTCGGCCTAGCGGGAGTGACGAGCAGTACTTC.

The chain couples TRBV4-1 to TRBJ1-4; possibly TRBD1 for D (5 bases). V dropped 5 bases and J dropped 7 bases, with 17 bases sitting between them. Germline CDR1 MGHRA, CDR2 YSYEKL. This CDR3 contains 15 residues. CDR3 bases: TGCGCCAGCAGCTCCATGGGGGGGTTCGGTGAAAAACTGTTTTTT. It yields the protein CASSSMGGFGEKLFF.

The chain combines TRBV30 with TRBJ1-1; D is unclear. Trimming removed 3 bases from V and 2 bases from J, with 7 bases in between. The CDR3 has 12 amino acids. Germline CDR1 reads GTSNPN; CDR2 reads SVGIG (reference sequence). CDR3 DNA: TGTGCCTGGAGACCAGGCAACACTGAAGCTTTCTTT. Encoded protein: CAWRPGNTEAFF.

CDR3 DNA: TGTGCCAGCAGCTTAGCGCTTCTAGCGGGGGCGGTAAACATTCAGTACTTC. Protein sequence: CASSLALLAGAVNIQYF. The V call is TRBV7-2, the J call TRBJ2-4; 10 positions agree with TRBD2. In germline, CDR1 is SGHTA, CDR2 FQGNSA. There are 17 residues in the CDR3. V lost 0 bases, J lost 6 bases, and 8 bases stayed unmatched.

The chain uses TRBV5-1 and TRBJ2-1; the match to TRBD2 covers 8 bases. The germline V gene encodes CDR1 SGHRS and CDR2 YFSETQ. This CDR3 region has 17 residues. With V trimmed by 0 bases and J by 4 bases, 9 bases remained unmatched. The CDR3 loop reads CASSLGNAGGGYNEQFF. CDR3 bases: TGCGCCAGCAGCTTGGGAAACGCTGGCGGGGGGTACAATGAGCAGTTCTTC.

This chain links TRBV24-1 with TRBJ2-1; TRBD1 agrees at 8 bases. V lost 2 bases to trimming and J lost 4 bases; unmatched junction nucleotides: 6. The CDR3 runs 16 residues. Germline assignment: CDR1 KGHDR and CDR2 SFDVKD. The CDR3 loop reads CATSDSRTGQYNEQFF. In nucleotides, the CDR3 is TGTGCCACCAGTGATTCCCGGACAGGGCAGTACAATGAGCAGTTCTTC.